The clone carrying this TCR beta chain was detected once. The data derive from a study of memory CD4+ T cells and cytomegalovirus serostatus. Single viable CD3+CD4+CD8-CD45RO+ cells were sorted as the memory CD4+ T cells. The CDR3 contains 14 residues. The germline V gene has CDR1 SQVTM and CDR2 ANQGSEA. Trimming took 5 bases from V and 5 from J, leaving 13 bases between them. Clones were read by immunoSEQ multiplex PCR, and TCRdb kept only the in-frame ones, dropping some. The data hold over 65,000 clones, with over 80% observed a single time. The receptor was derived from an adult in good health and CMV-seronegative. The gene calls are TRBV29-1 and TRBJ1-6; D may be TRBD1 (5 bases). The sample was memory CD4+ T cells from blood. The DNA of the CDR3 is TGCAGCGTTTTGGCTGGGGGGAATAATTCACCCCTCCACTTT. Translated: CSVLAGGNNSPLHF. The variable domain in full, completed from reference TRBV29-1 and TRBJ1-6, reads SAVISQKPSRDICQRGTSLTIQCQVDSQVTMMFWYRQQPGQSLTLIATANQGSEATYESGFVIDKFPISRPNLTFSTLTVSNMSPEDSSIYLCSVLAGGNNSPLHFGNGTRLTVT.